This T cell receptor (beta chain) is from a study of cytomegalovirus exposure and HLA in healthy donors. Looked up from germline, CDR1 is SEHNR and CDR2 is FQNEAQ (reference sequence). V lost 5 bases, J lost 6 bases, and 9 bases stayed unmatched. The CDR3 totals 15 residues. Comments on this clone: Its target is not known.

The PCR ran on 60 Vbeta and 13 Jbeta primers. Only in-frame clones appear in the TCRdb table, and some are missing; sequencing was by immunoSEQ multiplex PCR. The table lists under 95,000 clones. Findings of the study overall: In vitro testing confirmed a few CMV-associated chains as specific for CMV antigens. Listed as cytomegalovirus-associated were over 150 TCR beta chains.

This chain joins TRBV7-9 and TRBJ1-5; the match to TRBD1 covers 8 bases. This receptor was identified in a man between 50 and 59 years old in good health and CMV-seronegative. The sample consisted of PBMCs. This chain's CDR3 is CASSQSGGWGQPQHF. DNA of the CDR3: TGTGCCAGCAGCCAATCAGGGGGCTGGGGTCAGCCCCAGCATTTT.